What follows describes a single T cell receptor beta chain. Its antigen remains unknown. A junction end diverges from the germline sequence, so it may reflect a read error. The data belong to a study of tumor-infiltrating lymphocytes in primary liver carcinoma. Study results and caveats: Significantly larger top-250-clone fractions were found in tumors than in blood (p = 0.039).

The input was approximately 500 ng total RNA; TCR beta cDNA was made from it with a constant-region primer. It was through three nested multiplex PCR rounds of slightly modified ARM-PCR that TCR beta libraries arose. A C-beta reverse primer was combined with TRBV1-TRBV30 forward primers in the first two PCR rounds, and each round had 9 to 10 cycles. TCRdb fed the multiplex PCR reads into MiXCR, producing one record per CDR3 protein. The sample lists tens of thousands of distinct CDR3 sequences; around 78% were seen once. CDR1 and CDR2 from the germline V gene are SGHRS and YFSETQ. The CDR3 has 15 amino acids. Co-extracted RNA and DNA came from about 20-30 mg of unsorted bulk tissue.

The TCR comes from a man in his forties or fifties with primary liver carcinoma and hepatitis B virus infection. This chain uses TRBV5-1 with TRBJ2-7; weak D call: TRBD1 (6 bases). The sequencing sample was made of liver tumor tissue from sampling region 5. Regarding subset: tumor region T5, tumor centre. The CDR3: CPSRRGHGVAYEQYF. CDR3 nucleotides: TGCCCCAGCAGACGGGGACATGGGGTTGCCTACGAGCAGTACTTC.